This is a list of T cell receptor beta chains from one sample in a study of cytomegalovirus exposure and HLA in healthy donors. The assay was immunoSEQ multiplex PCR, and TCRdb's table has in-frame clones only and misses some. The data hold tens of thousands of clones, with around four fifths observed a single time. Sequencing input: PBMCs. The receptors here all came from a man aged 25 to 45 in good health and CMV-seronegative. Both conserved end residues are part of each CDR3. A D gene is named only where the DNA matches it firmly. A clone size is listed for some rows: how often the clone was seen (once, few, many), or a class if it is expanded.

>-|TRBV6-5|TRBJ1-1|few
CASSPGSATEAFF
TGTGCCAGCAGCCCCGGGAGTGCCACTGAAGCTTTCTTT
>-|TRBV19|TRBJ2-5|once
CASSTGNQETQYF
TGTGCCAGTAGTACAGGGAACCAAGAGACCCAGTACTTC
>-|TRBV9|TRBJ2-7|-
CASSVGPAEYEQYF
TGTGCCAGCAGCGTAGGCCCCGCGGAATACGAGCAGTACTTC
>TRBD2|TRBV5-4|TRBJ2-7|-
CASSPGTTRGEQYF
TGTGCCAGCAGTCCCGGGACTACCCGTGGGGAGCAGTACTTC
>-|TRBV5-6|TRBJ1-2|-
CASSLTRDGYTF
TGTGCCAGCAGCTTGACACGGGATGGCTACACCTTC
>-|TRBV2|TRBJ1-1|-
CASMGQLLAGTEAFF
TGTGCCAGCATGGGTCAACTACTAGCGGGAACTGAAGCTTTCTTT
>-|TRBV18|TRBJ1-5|-
CASSPQANQPQHF
TGTGCCAGCTCACCTCAAGCAAATCAGCCCCAGCATTTT
>-|TRBV6-1|TRBJ1-4|-
CASSTGSGEREKLFF
TGTGCCAGCAGTACGGGATCAGGGGAGCGTGAAAAACTGTTTTTT
>TRBD1|TRBV6-6|TRBJ2-1|-
CASRRDRGIHNEQFF
TGTGCCAGCAGGCGAGACAGGGGAATCCACAATGAGCAGTTCTTC
>-|TRBV7-3|TRBJ2-1|-
CASSRVIMGGQFF
TGTGCCAGCAGCCGCGTCATAATGGGGGGGCAGTTCTTC
>TRBD2|TRBV4-1|TRBJ2-1|-
CASSYETSGRGRNQFF
TGCGCCAGCAGCTACGAAACTAGCGGGAGGGGCAGAAATCAGTTCTTC
>TRBD1|TRBV7-9|TRBJ1-1|once
CASSLEGQLNTEAFF
TGTGCCAGCAGCTTAGAGGGACAGCTTAACACTGAAGCTTTCTTT
>-|TRBV5-6|TRBJ1-2|few
CASSLGVNGYTF
TGTGCCAGCAGCTTGGGCGTTAATGGCTACACCTTC
>TRBD1|TRBV19|TRBJ2-7|-
CASRYSPGQGYEQYF
TGTGCCAGTAGGTACTCACCCGGACAGGGCTACGAGCAGTACTTC
>-|TRBV5-6|TRBJ1-5|-
CASSYGGQPQHF
TGTGCCAGCAGCTACGGGGGTCAGCCCCAGCATTTT
>TRBD2|TRBV7-9|TRBJ2-3|-
CASLAGMSTDTQYF
TGTGCCAGTCTAGCGGGCATGAGCACAGATACGCAGTATTTT
>TRBD1|TRBV4-1|TRBJ2-7|-
CASSQPGQGLAQYF
TGCGCCAGCAGCCAACCTGGACAGGGGCTAGCGCAGTACTTC
>-|TRBV7-9|TRBJ2-1|-
CASSIDYGEQFF
TGTGCCAGCAGCATTGACTACGGTGAGCAGTTCTTC
>-|TRBV28|TRBJ1-5|-
CASSLAGVKLSNQPQHF
TGTGCCAGCAGTTTGGCGGGGGTGAAACTTAGCAATCAGCCCCAGCATTTT
>-|TRBV10-3|TRBJ1-2|-
CAISDTQGVYGYTF
TGTGCCATCAGTGATACCCAGGGTGTCTATGGCTACACCTTC
>-|TRBV27|TRBJ1-4|-
CASGLLGSDNEKLFF
TGTGCCAGCGGGCTACTGGGTTCAGATAATGAAAAACTGTTTTTT
>TRBD1|TRBV2|TRBJ2-7|-
CASTPGTGLYEQYF
TGTGCCAGCACACCCGGGACAGGTTTATACGAGCAGTACTTC
>-|TRBV5-5|TRBJ1-1|-
CASSLSYTEAFF
TGTGCCAGCAGCTTGTCGTACACTGAAGCTTTCTTT
>-|TRBV7-2|TRBJ1-2|-
CASSRQDLLYGYTF
TGTGCCAGCAGCAGACAGGACCTGCTCTATGGCTACACCTTC
>-|TRBV2|TRBJ1-6|-
CASSLRQLNNSPLHF
TGTGCCAGCAGTCTGAGACAGCTTAATAATTCACCCCTCCACTTT
>TRBD1|TRBV25-1|TRBJ2-2|-
CASSEYRGQGTGELFF
TGTGCCAGCAGTGAATATAGGGGGCAGGGCACCGGGGAGCTGTTTTTT
>-|TRBV19|TRBJ1-2|-
CASTLAGAFGYTF
TGTGCCAGTACTCTGGCAGGGGCCTTCGGCTACACCTTC
>-|TRBV28|TRBJ1-5|-
CASSQNQGWRGNQPQHF
TGTGCCAGCAGTCAAAACCAGGGGTGGCGTGGCAATCAGCCCCAGCATTTT
>-|TRBV6-1|TRBJ2-1|-
CASSLTGNNEQFF
TGTGCCAGCAGCCTAACAGGAAACAATGAGCAGTTCTTC
>-|TRBV6-5|TRBJ2-5|-
CASSYLIPQWQETQYF
TGTGCCAGCAGTTACCTCATCCCCCAGTGGCAAGAGACCCAGTACTTC
>-|TRBV7-2|TRBJ2-3|-
CASTDPGMTQYF
TGTGCCAGCACCGATCCGGGGATGACGCAGTATTTT
>-|TRBV5-1|TRBJ2-7|once
CASSDSSSYEQYF
TGCGCCAGCTCGGACAGCAGCTCCTACGAGCAGTACTTC
>-|TRBV28|TRBJ1-2|-
CASQTTGANYGYTF
TGTGCCAGCCAAACCACAGGCGCTAACTATGGCTACACCTTC
>-|TRBV25-1|TRBJ2-7|-
CASSEWGRRTSEQYF
TGTGCCAGCAGTGAGTGGGGCCGCAGGACCTCCGAGCAGTACTTC
>-|TRBV9|TRBJ2-7|-
CASSETAYTYEQYF
TGTGCCAGCAGCGAGACAGCGTACACCTACGAGCAGTACTTC
>-|TRBV4-3|TRBJ2-6|-
CASSSPGNSGANVLTF
TGCGCCAGCAGCAGTCCAGGGAACTCTGGGGCCAACGTCCTGACTTTC
>-|TRBV5-4|TRBJ2-3|-
CASSLGGTTDTQYF
TGTGCCAGCAGCTTGGGAGGAACCACAGATACGCAGTATTTT
>TRBD1|TRBV2|TRBJ1-2|-
CASNKDRGHTNYGYTF
TGTGCCAGCAACAAGGACAGGGGGCATACTAACTATGGCTACACCTTC
>TRBD1|TRBV19|TRBJ2-2|-
CASSIWGQVTGELFF
TGTGCCAGTAGTATATGGGGACAGGTCACCGGGGAGCTGTTTTTT
>-|TRBV10-3|TRBJ2-7|-
CAINGQGYSTEQYF
TGTGCCATTAATGGCCAGGGATACAGCACCGAGCAGTACTTC
>-|TRBV6-5|TRBJ2-1|-
CASSSSYSSNEQFF
TGTGCCAGCAGTTCCTCATACAGTTCCAATGAGCAGTTCTTC
>TRBD1|TRBV9|TRBJ2-2|few
CASSVGGTGGRTGELFF
TGTGCCAGCAGCGTAGGTGGGACAGGGGGACGGACCGGGGAGCTGTTTTTT
>-|TRBV4-3|TRBJ2-2|-
CASSQGEDTGELFF
TGCGCCAGCAGCCAAGGGGAGGACACCGGGGAGCTGTTTTTT
>TRBD2|TRBV27|TRBJ2-2|-
CASGFRSGGTGELFF
TGTGCCAGCGGGTTTCGTAGCGGGGGCACCGGGGAGCTGTTTTTT
>-|TRBV19|TRBJ2-2|-
CASSIELNTGELFF
TGTGCCAGTAGTATAGAGCTAAACACCGGGGAGCTGTTTTTT
>-|TRBV6-5|TRBJ2-5|-
CASSYSGGETQYF
TGTGCCAGCAGTTACTCTGGGGGCGAGACCCAGTACTTC
>TRBD2|TRBV4-3|TRBJ2-1|-
CASSQLAGSSYNEQFF
TGCGCCAGCAGCCAACTAGCGGGGAGCTCCTACAATGAGCAGTTCTTC
>-|TRBV7-3|TRBJ1-4|-
CASSFRTADGKLFF
TGTGCCAGCAGCTTCCGGACAGCTGATGGCAAACTGTTTTTT
>-|TRBV10-3|TRBJ2-2|-
CAISGRGHRQDTGELFF
TGTGCCATCAGTGGTAGGGGACACAGGCAAGACACCGGGGAGCTGTTTTTT
>-|TRBV15|TRBJ1-4|-
CATSRNREEKLFF
TGTGCCACCAGCAGAAACAGGGAAGAAAAACTGTTTTTT
>-|TRBV30|TRBJ2-5|-
CAWSGSWAGQETQYF
TGTGCCTGGAGCGGTTCTTGGGCAGGGCAAGAGACCCAGTACTTC